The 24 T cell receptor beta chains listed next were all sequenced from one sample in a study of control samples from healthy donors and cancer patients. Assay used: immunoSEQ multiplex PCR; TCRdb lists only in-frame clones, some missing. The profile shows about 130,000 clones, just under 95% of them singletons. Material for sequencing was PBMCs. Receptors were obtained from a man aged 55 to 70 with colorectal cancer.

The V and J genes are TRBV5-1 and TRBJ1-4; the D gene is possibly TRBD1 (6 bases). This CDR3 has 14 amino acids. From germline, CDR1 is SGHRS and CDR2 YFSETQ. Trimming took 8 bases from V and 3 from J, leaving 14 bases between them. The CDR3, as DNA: TGCGCCAGTAAGAGGGACATAGCTAATGAAAAACTGTTTTTT. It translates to CASKRDIANEKLFF.

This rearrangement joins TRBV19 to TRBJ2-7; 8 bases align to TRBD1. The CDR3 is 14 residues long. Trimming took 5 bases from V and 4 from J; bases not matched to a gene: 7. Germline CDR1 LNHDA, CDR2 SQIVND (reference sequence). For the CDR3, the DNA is TGTGCCAGTAGTTGGCAGGGGGCCTCATACGAGCAGTACTTC. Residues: CASSWQGASYEQYF.

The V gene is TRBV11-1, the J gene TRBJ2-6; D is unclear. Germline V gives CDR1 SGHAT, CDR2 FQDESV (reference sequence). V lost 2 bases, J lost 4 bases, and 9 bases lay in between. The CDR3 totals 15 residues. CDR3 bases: TGTGCCAGCAGCTTAATGGGTGGAGGGGCCAACGTCCTGACTTTC. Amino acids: CASSLMGGGANVLTF.

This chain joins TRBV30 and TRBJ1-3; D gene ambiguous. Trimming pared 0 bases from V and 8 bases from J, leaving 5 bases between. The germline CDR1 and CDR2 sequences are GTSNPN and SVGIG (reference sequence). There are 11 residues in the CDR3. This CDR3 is CAWSVEYTIYF. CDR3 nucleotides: TGTGCCTGGAGTGTAGAGTACACCATATATTTT.

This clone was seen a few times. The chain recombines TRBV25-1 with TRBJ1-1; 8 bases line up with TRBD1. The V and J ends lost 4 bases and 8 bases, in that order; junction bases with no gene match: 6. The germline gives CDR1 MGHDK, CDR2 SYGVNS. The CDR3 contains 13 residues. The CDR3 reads CASSGRDRREAFF. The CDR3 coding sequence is TGTGCCAGCAGTGGCCGGGACAGGAGAGAAGCTTTCTTT.

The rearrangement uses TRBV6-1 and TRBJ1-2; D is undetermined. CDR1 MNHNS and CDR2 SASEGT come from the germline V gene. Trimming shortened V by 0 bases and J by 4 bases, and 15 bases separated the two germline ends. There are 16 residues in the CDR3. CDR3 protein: CASSEALVVQFYGYTF. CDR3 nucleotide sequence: TGTGCCAGCAGTGAAGCGCTCGTAGTACAGTTCTATGGCTACACCTTC.

The CDR3 nucleotides are TGTGCCAGCAGTGGCGGGGGCCAGGAAAAACTGTTTTTT. Amino acid sequence: CASSGGGQEKLFF. The chain is built from TRBV2 and TRBJ1-4, with a possible D match to TRBD1 (6 bases). The CDR3 spans 13 residues. CDR1 and CDR2 from the germline V gene are SNHLY and FYNNEI. Trimming took 4 bases from V and 8 from J, leaving 11 bases between them.

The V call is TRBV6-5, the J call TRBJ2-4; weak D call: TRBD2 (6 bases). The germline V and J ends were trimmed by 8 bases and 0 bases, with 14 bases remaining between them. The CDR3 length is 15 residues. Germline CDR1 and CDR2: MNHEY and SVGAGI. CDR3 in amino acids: CASRGGGKAKNIQYF. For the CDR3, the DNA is TGTGCCAGCCGCGGTGGGGGGAAAGCCAAAAACATTCAGTACTTC.

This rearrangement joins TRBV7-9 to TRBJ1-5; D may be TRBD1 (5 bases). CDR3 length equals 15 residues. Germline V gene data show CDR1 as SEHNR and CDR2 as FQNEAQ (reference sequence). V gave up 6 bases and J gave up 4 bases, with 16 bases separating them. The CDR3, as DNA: TGTGCCAGCAGTTCTGACAGAGCAAAGAATCAGCCCCAGCATTTT. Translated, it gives CASSSDRAKNQPQHF.

The CDR3 is CASSSLFSGFTDTQYF. The CDR3 DNA sequence: TGTGCCAGCAGCTCCCTCTTTAGCGGGTTCACAGATACGCAGTATTTT. J is TRBJ2-3 and V is TRBV11-2, with TRBD2 identical over 7 bases. Looked up from germline, CDR1 is SGHAT and CDR2 is FQNNGV. Unmatched junction bases numbered 9, after V lost 4 bases and J lost 2 bases. The CDR3 is 16 amino acids. The full variable domain, rest sourced from reference TRBV11-2 and TRBJ2-3, is EAGVAQSPRYKIIEKRQSVAFWCNPISGHATLYWYQQILGQGPKLLIQFQNNGVVDDSQLPKDRFSAERLKGVDSTLKIQPAKLEDSAVYLCASSSLFSGFTDTQYFGPGTRLTVL.

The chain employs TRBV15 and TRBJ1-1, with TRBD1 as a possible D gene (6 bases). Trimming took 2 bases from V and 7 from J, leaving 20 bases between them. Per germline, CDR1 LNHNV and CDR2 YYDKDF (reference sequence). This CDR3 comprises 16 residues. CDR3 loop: CATSRPGQTLKDEAFF. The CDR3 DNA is TGTGCCACCAGCAGACCCGGACAGACACTGAAAGATGAAGCTTTCTTT.

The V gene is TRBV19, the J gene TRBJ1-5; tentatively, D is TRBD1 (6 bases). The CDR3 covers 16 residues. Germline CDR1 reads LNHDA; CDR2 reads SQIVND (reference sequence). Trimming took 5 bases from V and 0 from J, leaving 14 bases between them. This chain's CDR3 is CASSRTGRVSNQPQHF. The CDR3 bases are TGTGCCAGTAGTCGAACAGGGAGGGTTAGCAATCAGCCCCAGCATTTT. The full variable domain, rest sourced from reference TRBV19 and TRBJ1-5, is DGGITQSPKYLFRKEGQNVTLSCEQNLNHDAMYWYRQDPGQGLRLIYYSQIVNDFQKGDIAEGYSVSREKKESFPLTVTSAQKNPTAFYLCASSRTGRVSNQPQHFGDGTRLSIL.

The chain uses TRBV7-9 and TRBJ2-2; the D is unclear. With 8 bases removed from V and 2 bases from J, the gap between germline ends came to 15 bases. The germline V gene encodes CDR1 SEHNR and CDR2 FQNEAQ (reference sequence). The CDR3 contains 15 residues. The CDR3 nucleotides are TGTGCCAGCCCCGAATATGACACCAACACCGGGGAGCTGTTTTTT. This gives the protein CASPEYDTNTGELFF.

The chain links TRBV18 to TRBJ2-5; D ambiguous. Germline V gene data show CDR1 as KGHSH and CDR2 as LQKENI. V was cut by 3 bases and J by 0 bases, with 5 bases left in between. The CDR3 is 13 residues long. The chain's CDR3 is CASSPADQETQYF. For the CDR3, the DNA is TGTGCCAGCTCACCGGCGGACCAAGAGACCCAGTACTTC.

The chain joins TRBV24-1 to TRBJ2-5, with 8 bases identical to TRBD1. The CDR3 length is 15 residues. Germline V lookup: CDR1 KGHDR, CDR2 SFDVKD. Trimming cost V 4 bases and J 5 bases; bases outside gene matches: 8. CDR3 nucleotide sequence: TGTGCCACCAGTGACCCGACAGGGGCCGGGGAGACCCAGTACTTC. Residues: CATSDPTGAGETQYF.

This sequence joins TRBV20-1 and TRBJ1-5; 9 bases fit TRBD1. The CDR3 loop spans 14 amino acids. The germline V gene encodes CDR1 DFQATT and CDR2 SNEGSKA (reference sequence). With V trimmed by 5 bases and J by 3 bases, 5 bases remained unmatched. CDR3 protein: CSAGGQGNNQPQHF. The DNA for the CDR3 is TGCAGTGCTGGTGGACAGGGGAACAATCAGCCCCAGCATTTT.

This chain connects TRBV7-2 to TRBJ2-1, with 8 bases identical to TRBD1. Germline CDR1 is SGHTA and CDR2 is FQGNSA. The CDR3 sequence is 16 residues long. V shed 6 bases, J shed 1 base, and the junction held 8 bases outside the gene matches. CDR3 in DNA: TGTGCCAGCAGTTCGACAGGGGTAATGTCCTACAATGAGCAGTTCTTC. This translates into CASSSTGVMSYNEQFF.

CDR3 nucleotides: TGTGCCACCCGGACGGCCCAAGAGACCCAGTACTTC. It specifies CATRTAQETQYF. The chain links TRBV6-6 to TRBJ2-5; D is undetermined. The CDR3 has 12 residues. Germline V CDR1 and CDR2: MNHNY, SVGAGI (reference sequence). V was clipped by 10 bases and J by 1 base, with 10 bases between them.

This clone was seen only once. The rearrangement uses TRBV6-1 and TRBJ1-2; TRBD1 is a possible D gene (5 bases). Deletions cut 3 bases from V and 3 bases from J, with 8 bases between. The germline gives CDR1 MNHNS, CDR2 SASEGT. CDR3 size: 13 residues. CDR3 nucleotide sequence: TGTGCCAGCAGTGACACAGGAGACTATGGCTACACCTTC. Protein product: CASSDTGDYGYTF.

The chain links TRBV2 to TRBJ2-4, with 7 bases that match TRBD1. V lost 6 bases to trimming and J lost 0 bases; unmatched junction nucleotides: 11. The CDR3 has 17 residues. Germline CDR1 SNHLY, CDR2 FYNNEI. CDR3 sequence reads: CASRPGQTGKAKNIQYF. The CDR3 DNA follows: TGTGCCAGCAGACCCGGGCAGACAGGGAAAGCCAAAAACATTCAGTACTTC. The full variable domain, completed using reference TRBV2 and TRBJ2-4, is EPEVTQTPSHQVTQMGQEVILRCVPISNHLYFYWYRQILGQKVEFLVSFYNNEISEKSEIFDDQFSVERPDGSNFTLKIRSTKLEDSAMYFCASRPGQTGKAKNIQYFGAGTRLSVL.

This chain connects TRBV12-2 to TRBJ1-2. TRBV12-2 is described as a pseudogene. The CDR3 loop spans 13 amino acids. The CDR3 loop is CASRPTLGGGYTF. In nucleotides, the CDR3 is TGTGCAAGTCGCCCCACGTTGGGGGGTGGCTACACCTTC.

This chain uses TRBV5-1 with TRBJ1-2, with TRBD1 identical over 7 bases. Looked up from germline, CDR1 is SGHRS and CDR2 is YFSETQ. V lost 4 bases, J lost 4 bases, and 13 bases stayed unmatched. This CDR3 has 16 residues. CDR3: CASSPVPTGNGYGYTF. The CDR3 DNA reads TGCGCCAGCAGCCCTGTCCCGACAGGGAATGGCTATGGCTACACCTTC. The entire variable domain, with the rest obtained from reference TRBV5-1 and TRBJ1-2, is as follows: KAGVTQTPRYLIKTRGQQVTLSCSPISGHRSVSWYQQTPGQGLQFLFEYFSETQRNKGNFPGRFSGRQFSNSRSEMNVSTLELGDSALYLCASSPVPTGNGYGYTFGSGTRLTVV.

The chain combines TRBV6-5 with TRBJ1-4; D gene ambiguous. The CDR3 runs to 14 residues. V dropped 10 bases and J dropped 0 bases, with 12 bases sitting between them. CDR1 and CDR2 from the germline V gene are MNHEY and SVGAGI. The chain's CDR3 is CAIGDFATNEKLFF. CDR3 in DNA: TGTGCCATTGGCGACTTCGCAACTAATGAAAAACTGTTTTTT.

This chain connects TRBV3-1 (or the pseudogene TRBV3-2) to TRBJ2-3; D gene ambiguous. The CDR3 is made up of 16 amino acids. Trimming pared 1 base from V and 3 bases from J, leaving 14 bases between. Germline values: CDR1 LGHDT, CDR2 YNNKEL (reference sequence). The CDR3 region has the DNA TGTGCCAGCAGCCAAGCTTATACCGTGAGTACAGATACGCAGTATTTT. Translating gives CASSQAYTVSTDTQYF.